Following are 10 T cell receptor beta chains from one sample sequenced in a study of radiation and T cells in renal cell carcinoma. Documented time point: blood 2 weeks post-SBRT. The treatment denotes: 15 Gy SBRT to primary tumor, nephrectomy 4 weeks later. The data were produced by immunoSEQ multiplex PCR, yet TCRdb's version contains in-frame clones alone and is incomplete. The sample has some 60,000 clones; 70% to 80% are singletons. The sequenced sample was blood, obtained from a patient whose treatment included radiotherapy and nephrectomy. Source of these receptors: a man aged 60 to 75 with renal cell carcinoma.

This rearrangement joins TRBV11-3 to TRBJ2-1; D unresolved. Deletions cut 11 bases from V and 4 bases from J, with 18 bases between. The CDR3 extends over 14 amino acids. Per germline, CDR1 SGHNT and CDR2 YENEEA. CDR3 sequence: CAVGWLHQYNEQFF. The CDR3, as DNA: TGTGCCGTGGGGTGGCTGCATCAATACAATGAGCAGTTCTTC.

The genes are TRBV27 and TRBJ1-1; D unclear. Trimming cost V 2 bases and J 1 base, with 5 bases left between them. Germline CDR1 is MNHEY and CDR2 is SMNVEV (reference sequence). The CDR3 covers 13 residues. The CDR3 here is CASSLGENTEAFF. CDR3 sequence (DNA): TGTGCCAGCAGTTTAGGGGAGAACACTGAAGCTTTCTTT.

The chain carries TRBV11-3 and TRBJ2-7; D is uncertain. V lost 5 bases, J lost 7 bases, and 15 bases lay in between. The CDR3 runs to 13 residues. Germline-derived CDR1 and CDR2 are SGHNT and YENEEA. The CDR3 DNA sequence: TGTGCCAGCAGCGACCGTAGCTTAGGGGAGCAGTACGTC. This codes for CASSDRSLGEQYV.

For the CDR3, the DNA is TGTGCCAGCAGTGAACAGGCAACTAGCACAGATACGCAGTATTTT. Protein sequence: CASSEQATSTDTQYF. The genes are TRBV6-1 and TRBJ2-3; D uncertain. Trimming removed 2 bases from V and 0 bases from J, with 9 bases in between. The germline gives CDR1 MNHNS, CDR2 SASEGT. This CDR3 has 15 residues.

The V and J genes are TRBV5-1 and TRBJ1-2, with a tentative D call TRBD1 (5 bases). V was trimmed by 10 bases and J by 6 bases, leaving 10 bases between them. The CDR3 is 10 residues long. Germline V gene sequence: CDR1 SGHRS, CDR2 YFSETQ. CDR3 in amino acids: CAGKTDGYTF. The CDR3 coding sequence is TGCGCCGGGAAGACAGATGGCTACACCTTC.

The chain has TRBV7-9 and TRBJ2-2; D is uncertain. The germline V gene has CDR1 SEHNR and CDR2 FQNEAQ (reference sequence). The CDR3 extends over 16 amino acids. V gave up 3 bases and J gave up 0 bases, with 11 bases separating them. CDR3: CASSLGGGSNTGELFF. Here the CDR3 DNA reads TGTGCCAGCAGCTTGGGTGGCGGATCGAACACCGGGGAGCTGTTTTTT.

This chain links TRBV2 with TRBJ2-1, with D maybe TRBD1 (6 bases). The CDR3 runs 15 residues. V lost 6 bases and J lost 6, with 18 bases in between. CDR1 and CDR2 from the germline V gene are SNHLY and FYNNEI. CDR3 bases: TGTGCCAGCAGCGGCACAGGGCGGCCCGGCAATGAGCAGTTCTTC. Its translation: CASSGTGRPGNEQFF.

The chain joins TRBV19 to TRBJ2-2; no reliable D call. With 10 bases removed from V and 6 bases from J, the gap between germline ends came to 15 bases. Germline CDR1 and CDR2: LNHDA and SQIVND (reference sequence). The CDR3 consists of 13 residues. The CDR3 DNA is TGTGCCACCCGTCAGCAAGGGTCCGGGGAGCTGTTTTTT. It encodes CATRQQGSGELFF.

This clone has more than one count but fewer than ten. The rearrangement uses TRBV7-9 and TRBJ1-2, with 7 bases matching TRBD1. This CDR3 region has 15 residues. V shed 5 bases and J 6 bases; nucleotides not matched to a gene: 12. In germline, CDR1 is SEHNR, CDR2 FQNEAQ (reference sequence). The DNA of the CDR3 is TGTGCCAGCAGCCCCCGGGACAGAGCGGGACATGGCTACACCTTC. It encodes CASSPRDRAGHGYTF.

This chain links TRBV11-2 with TRBJ1-1; 7 bases line up with TRBD1. This CDR3 is built from 12 residues. Germline V gene data show CDR1 as SGHAT and CDR2 as FQNNGV. V lost 5 bases to trimming and J lost 12 bases; unmatched junction nucleotides: 9. The CDR3 protein is CASSVGGLRTFF. The DNA of the CDR3 is TGTGCCAGCAGCGTAGGGGGCCTGAGAACTTTCTTT. Using reference TRBV11-2 and TRBJ1-1 for the parts outside the CDR3, the full variable domain is EAGVAQSPRYKIIEKRQSVAFWCNPISGHATLYWYQQILGQGPKLLIQFQNNGVVDDSQLPKDRFSAERLKGVDSTLKIQPAKLEDSAVYLCASSVGGLRTFFGQGTRLTVV.